A single sample is the source of the 25 T cell receptor beta chains below, sequenced in a study of blood T cell repertoires in COVID-19. Method: immunoSEQ multiplex PCR; TCRdb's copy keeps in-frame clones and lacks some. The sample yields about 41,000 clones, under 85% seen once. Sequencing used peripheral blood. These receptors all come from a woman older than 75 with acute or convalescent COVID-19.

The chain is built from TRBV18 and TRBJ1-3; D is possibly TRBD1 (5 bases). Germline CDR1 and CDR2: KGHSH and LQKENI. The ends were cut back, 0 bases at V and 0 bases at J, with 12 bases in the middle. The CDR3 runs 17 residues. In DNA, the CDR3 is TGTGCCAGCTCACCACCGGTCCAGGGCCTCTCTGGAAACACCATATATTTT. It codes for CASSPPVQGLSGNTIYF. The full variable domain, rest sourced from reference TRBV18 and TRBJ1-3, is NAGVMQNPRHLVRRRGQEARLRCSPMKGHSHVYWYRQLPEEGLKFMVYLQKENIIDESGMPKERFSAEFPKEGPSILRIQQVVRGDSAAYFCASSPPVQGLSGNTIYFGEGSWLTVV.

V and J are TRBV6-1 and TRBJ1-2, with D perhaps matching TRBD1 (6 bases). Germline V gene sequence: CDR1 MNHNS, CDR2 SASEGT. CDR3 size: 14 residues. With 2 bases removed from V and 4 bases from J, the gap between germline ends came to 11 bases. In DNA, the CDR3 is TGTGCCAGCAGTGAACAGGGCAGGGGCTATGGCTACACCTTC. Translated: CASSEQGRGYGYTF.

This clone was detected only a few times. V gene TRBV6-2 or TRBV6-3 combines with J gene TRBJ2-1; no reliable D call. The germline V gene encodes CDR1 MNHEY and CDR2 SVGEGT. V was cut by 2 bases and J by 5 bases, with 4 bases left in between. This CDR3 spans 12 amino acids. DNA for the CDR3: TGTGCCAGCAGTTACCTTAACAATGAGCAGTTCTTC. Amino acid sequence: CASSYLNNEQFF.

This clone was found a few times. This chain joins TRBV2 and TRBJ1-2; maybe TRBD1 (6 bases). In germline, CDR1 is SNHLY, CDR2 FYNNEI. Trimming shortened V by 4 bases and J by 0 bases, and 12 bases separated the two germline ends. The CDR3 is made up of 15 amino acids. The CDR3 nucleotides read TGTGCCAGCAGTGCCGGACAGCTAGCTAACTATGGCTACACCTTC. This codes for CASSAGQLANYGYTF.

A single count supports this clone. The V call is TRBV3-1 (or the pseudogene TRBV3-2), the J call TRBJ2-5, with a possible D match to TRBD1 (6 bases). Trimming removed 5 bases from V and 1 base from J, with 11 bases in between. Germline loops: CDR1 LGHDT, CDR2 YNNKEL (reference sequence). The CDR3 covers 14 residues. CDR3 bases: TGTGCCAGCAGCGTCCTGGACAGCCAAGAGACCCAGTACTTC. Translated: CASSVLDSQETQYF.

The J gene is TRBJ2-5, the V gene TRBV30; TRBD2 matches at 8 bases. The germline V gene encodes CDR1 GTSNPN and CDR2 SVGIG (reference sequence). The V segment lost 4 bases and the J segment 3 bases; nucleotides outside the gene matches: 19. There are 18 residues in the CDR3. CDR3 nucleotides: TGTGCCTGGACCTCCAAACTTTACTCCGGGACTAGAGAAGAGACCCAGTACTTC. Translation: CAWTSKLYSGTREETQYF.

The chain couples TRBV5-1 to TRBJ2-7, with D possibly matching TRBD1 (5 bases). The CDR3 is 15 amino acids. V lost 1 base to trimming and J lost 3 bases, with 14 bases between them. Germline CDR1 and CDR2: SGHRS and YFSETQ. In DNA, the CDR3 is TGCGCCAGCAGCTTGACCGGTGGGGCCTACTACGAGCAGTACTTC. Translating it yields CASSLTGGAYYEQYF. Full variable domain (outside the CDR3, taken from reference TRBV5-1 and TRBJ2-7): KAGVTQTPRYLIKTRGQQVTLSCSPISGHRSVSWYQQTPGQGLQFLFEYFSETQRNKGNFPGRFSGRQFSNSRSEMNVSTLELGDSALYLCASSLTGGAYYEQYFGPGTRLTVT.

The chain couples TRBV30 to TRBJ2-7; 7 positions match TRBD2. Trimming at V came to 8 bases and at J to 7 bases, leaving 14 bases not matched to a gene. CDR3 size: 13 residues. Germline V gene data show CDR1 as GTSNPN and CDR2 as SVGIG (reference sequence). The CDR3 here is CAGSGLRSGEQYF. CDR3 nucleotides: TGTGCCGGCTCGGGACTACGCTCAGGTGAGCAGTACTTC. The variable domain in full, with the rest retrieved from reference TRBV30 and TRBJ2-7, is SQTIHQWPATLVQPVGSPLSLECTVEGTSNPNLYWYRQAAGRGLQLLFYSVGIGQISSEVPQNLSASRPQDRQFILSSKKLLLSDSGFYLCAGSGLRSGEQYFGPGTRLTVT.

The CDR3 here is CASSLVGGEIYEQYF. The CDR3 nucleotides read TGTGCCAGCAGCTTAGTAGGCGGGGAAATCTACGAGCAGTACTTC. The rearrangement joins TRBV7-2 to TRBJ2-7; maybe TRBD2 (6 bases). The germline CDR1 and CDR2 sequences are SGHTA and FQGNSA. The CDR3 has 15 amino acids. V shed 1 base and J shed 3 bases, with 13 bases lying between them.

Only a few counts were recorded for this clone. Other nucleotide sequences from this sample produce the same CDR3. V usage is TRBV9 and J usage is TRBJ1-3; D is uncertain. The CDR3 is 14 residues long. The ends were cut back, 0 bases at V and 0 bases at J, with 4 bases in the middle. CDR1 SGDLS and CDR2 YYNGEE come from the germline V gene. This CDR3 reads CASSVDSSGNTIYF. CDR3 coding DNA: TGTGCCAGCAGCGTAGACAGCTCTGGAAACACCATATATTTT.

The gene calls are TRBV19 and TRBJ2-3; TRBD1 might be the D (5 bases). This CDR3 spans 13 amino acids. Trimming left V 8 bases short and J 5 bases short, with 14 bases between. Germline V gene lookup returns CDR1 LNHDA and CDR2 SQIVND (reference sequence). Here the CDR3 reads CASAGWVLDTQYF. CDR3 bases: TGTGCCAGTGCAGGGTGGGTGTTAGATACGCAGTATTTT. The whole variable domain, filled in from reference TRBV19 and TRBJ2-3, reads DGGITQSPKYLFRKEGQNVTLSCEQNLNHDAMYWYRQDPGQGLRLIYYSQIVNDFQKGDIAEGYSVSREKKESFPLTVTSAQKNPTAFYLCASAGWVLDTQYFGPGTRLTVL.

V gene TRBV7-6 combines with J gene TRBJ1-1; 9 bases line up with TRBD1. The length of the CDR3 is 11 residues. Looked up from germline, CDR1 is SGHVS and CDR2 is FNYEAQ. V trimming: 5 bases; J trimming: 8 bases; junction bases outside the gene matches: 0. CDR3: CASSGTGEAFF. DNA of the CDR3: TGTGCCAGCAGCGGGACAGGGGAAGCTTTCTTT.

Points on this clone: Additional DNA sequences in this sample encode the identical CDR3. The rearrangement joins TRBV30 to TRBJ1-5, with TRBD1 as a possible D gene (6 bases). The CDR3 has 16 amino acids. Germline-derived CDR1 and CDR2 are GTSNPN and SVGIG (reference sequence). The ends were cut back, 0 bases at V and 1 base at J, with 13 bases in the middle. CDR3 region: CAWSVSGGLSNQPQHF. The CDR3 nucleotides read TGTGCCTGGAGTGTAAGTGGGGGCTTAAGCAATCAGCCCCAGCATTTT. Filled out from reference TRBV30 and TRBJ1-5, the complete variable domain reads SQTIHQWPATLVQPVGSPLSLECTVEGTSNPNLYWYRQAAGRGLQLLFYSVGIGQISSEVPQNLSASRPQDRQFILSSKKLLLSDSGFYLCAWSVSGGLSNQPQHFGDGTRLSIL.

The chain recombines TRBV7-8 with TRBJ2-5; D uncertain. The CDR3 runs to 13 residues. Looked up from germline, CDR1 is SGHVS and CDR2 is FQNEAQ. Trimming removed 3 bases at V and 1 base at J, with 6 bases between. CDR3 protein: CASSLAPQETQYF. CDR3 in DNA: TGTGCCAGCAGCTTGGCACCCCAAGAGACCCAGTACTTC.

V usage is TRBV5-1 and J usage is TRBJ1-3; unclear D gene. This CDR3 comprises 15 residues. Trimming took 4 bases from V and 0 from J, leaving 11 bases between them. Germline CDR1 is SGHRS and CDR2 is YFSETQ. CDR3 in amino acids: CASSLSLSSGNTIYF. The CDR3 nucleotides read TGCGCCAGCAGCCTAAGCTTGAGCTCTGGAAACACCATATATTTT. Filled out from reference TRBV5-1 and TRBJ1-3, the complete variable domain reads KAGVTQTPRYLIKTRGQQVTLSCSPISGHRSVSWYQQTPGQGLQFLFEYFSETQRNKGNFPGRFSGRQFSNSRSEMNVSTLELGDSALYLCASSLSLSSGNTIYFGEGSWLTVV.

This clone was found once. The V call is TRBV4-3, the J call TRBJ1-4; 8 positions agree with TRBD1. Germline loops: CDR1 LGHNA, CDR2 YSLEER. The CDR3 is made up of 18 amino acids. V dropped 2 bases and J dropped 0; count of bases not matched to a gene: 8. Here the CDR3 DNA reads TGCGCCAGCAGCCAACTACTCGACAGGGGACCAACTAATGAAAAACTGTTTTTT. Encoded protein: CASSQLLDRGPTNEKLFF.

This clone appeared a few times. The CDR3 DNA is TGTGCCAGCAGTGCGTCAGGGGCCGCCAGCACAGATACGCAGTATTTT. It yields the protein CASSASGAASTDTQYF. This sequence joins TRBV6-1 and TRBJ2-3; a possible D gene is TRBD1 (6 bases). Germline V gene data show CDR1 as MNHNS and CDR2 as SASEGT. The ends were cut back, 4 bases at V and 0 bases at J, with 14 bases in the middle. The CDR3 runs to 16 residues.

The chain employs TRBV24-1 and TRBJ2-2; maybe TRBD1 (7 bases). Germline CDR1 KGHDR, CDR2 SFDVKD. This CDR3 has 12 residues. The V end lost 9 bases, the J end lost 13 bases, and 17 bases lay between the germline ends. The CDR3 region is CATGGDSDGLFF. CDR3 in DNA: TGTGCCACCGGCGGGGACAGCGACGGGCTGTTTTTT.

This clone was detected only a few times. The gene calls are TRBV5-1 and TRBJ1-2; D might be TRBD1 (6 bases). Trimming stripped 4 bases from V and 0 bases from J, with 10 bases between. Per the germline V gene, CDR1 is SGHRS and CDR2 is YFSETQ. This CDR3 region has 14 residues. This chain's CDR3 is CASSPGHTNYGYTF. The CDR3 DNA reads TGCGCCAGCAGCCCGGGACACACTAACTATGGCTACACCTTC.

V and J are TRBV12-3 or TRBV12-4 and TRBJ1-1; D call uncertain. CDR3 length: 11 residues. Trimming pared 1 base from V and 11 bases from J, leaving 8 bases between. This CDR3 reads CASSLGQIAFF. Here the CDR3 DNA reads TGTGCCAGCAGTTTAGGGCAGATCGCTTTCTTT.

The rearrangement links TRBV14 to TRBJ2-7, with TRBD1 matching over 8 bases. The CDR3 runs to 15 residues. V was pared by 3 bases and J by 6 bases, with 10 bases of the junction left unmatched. Germline lookup yields CDR1 SGHDN and CDR2 FVKESK. For the CDR3, the DNA is TGTGCCAGCAGCCACTTGGACAGGGACGGGGCCGAGCAGTACTTC. It yields the protein CASSHLDRDGAEQYF.

The rearrangement joins TRBV19 to TRBJ1-3; no clear D gene. The CDR3 spans 13 residues. The germline gives CDR1 LNHDA, CDR2 SQIVND (reference sequence). V lost 5 bases to trimming and J lost 4 bases, with 9 bases between them. The CDR3 spells CASSPRGGNTIYF. The CDR3 region has the DNA TGTGCCAGTAGTCCCCGGGGAGGAAACACCATATATTTT.

V usage is TRBV30 and J usage is TRBJ1-2; D may be TRBD1 (6 bases). The CDR3 totals 15 residues. From germline, CDR1 is GTSNPN and CDR2 SVGIG (reference sequence). Trimming took off 3 bases at V and 8 bases at J, with 22 bases between the two ends. CDR3 protein: CAWSRRQGPLTGYTF. Here the CDR3 DNA reads TGTGCCTGGAGCCGGCGCCAGGGGCCCCTCACCGGCTACACCTTC.

The gene calls are TRBV9 and TRBJ1-1; D unclear. Trimming took 0 bases from V and 5 from J, leaving 8 bases between them. The CDR3 covers 13 residues. Germline V gene lookup returns CDR1 SGDLS and CDR2 YYNGEE. The CDR3 sequence: CASSVGRETEAFF. The CDR3 region has the DNA TGTGCCAGCAGCGTAGGGAGAGAAACTGAAGCTTTCTTT.

The chain couples TRBV18 to TRBJ2-7, with D maybe TRBD2 (5 bases). With 2 bases removed from V and 4 bases from J, the gap between germline ends came to 12 bases. The CDR3 consists of 14 residues. The germline V gene has CDR1 KGHSH and CDR2 LQKENI. CDR3 sequence (DNA): TGTGCCAGCTCACCAGAAGTGTCGGGGTACGAGCAGTACTTC. This codes for CASSPEVSGYEQYF.